The 17 T cell receptor beta chains reported below all come from one sample, sequenced in a study of shared clonotypes between healthy human individuals. This table comes from immunoSEQ multiplex PCR, and its TCRdb copy is limited to in-frame clones, with some not included. The profile shows approximately 1,500,000 clones, 95% to 97% of them singletons. Sequenced material: naive CD4+ T cells sorted from blood. Regarding subset: CD45RA+ positively selected. The receptors derive from a man in his thirties or forties in good health.

On this clone itself: This sample includes further DNA sequences coding for the same CDR3. The chain couples TRBV18 to TRBJ1-5, with D possibly matching TRBD1 (5 bases). Germline CDR1 KGHSH, CDR2 LQKENI. This CDR3 is built from 13 residues. V gave up 4 bases and J gave up 5 bases, with 9 bases separating them. CDR3 residues: CASSQGRDQPQHF. The CDR3 DNA is TGTGCCAGCTCACAGGGGCGGGATCAGCCCCAGCATTTT.

DNA for the CDR3: TGCAGCGTTAGGACGGGAAGGTACGAGCAGTACTTC. Translating gives CSVRTGRYEQYF. The chain carries TRBV29-1 and TRBJ2-7, with D possibly TRBD2 on 5 matching bases. This CDR3 contains 12 residues. Trimming pared 5 bases from V and 4 bases from J, leaving 12 bases between. Germline CDR1 is SQVTM and CDR2 is ANQGSEA.

The genes are TRBV10-3 and TRBJ2-5; D is uncertain. CDR3 size: 14 residues. Trimming pared 0 bases from V and 4 bases from J, leaving 9 bases between. Germline V lookup: CDR1 ENHRY, CDR2 SYGVKD. Here the CDR3 reads CAISESNSLETQYF. The CDR3 nucleotides are TGTGCCATCAGTGAGTCGAACAGTTTAGAGACCCAGTACTTC.

V and J are TRBV6-5 and TRBJ2-1; no firm D call. V lost 1 base and J lost 8, with 12 bases in between. Germline assignment: CDR1 MNHEY and CDR2 SVGAGI. This CDR3 is 14 amino acids long. CDR3 in amino acids: CASSYYGPTDEQFF. The DNA of the CDR3 is TGTGCCAGCAGTTACTACGGGCCTACCGATGAGCAGTTCTTC.

The J gene is TRBJ2-5, the V gene TRBV28, with 7 positions matching TRBD1. V shed 6 bases, J shed 4 bases, and the junction held 14 bases outside the gene matches. Germline V CDR1 and CDR2: MDHEN, SYDVKM. There are 16 residues in the CDR3. The chain's CDR3 is CASSRAGTVKAETQYF. The CDR3 coding sequence is TGTGCCAGCAGCCGCGCCGGGACAGTCAAAGCAGAGACCCAGTACTTC.

This chain links TRBV7-9 with TRBJ2-7; D possibly corresponds to TRBD2 (6 bases). Germline assignment: CDR1 SEHNR and CDR2 FQNEAQ (reference sequence). The ends were cut back, 5 bases at V and 3 bases at J, with 14 bases in the middle. The CDR3 consists of 14 residues. The CDR3 DNA is TGTGCCAGCAGCCGTCGGCCTAGCGACTACGAGCAGTACTTC. It translates to CASSRRPSDYEQYF.

Notes on this clone: Other DNA sequences from this sample encode an identical CDR3 as well. The rearrangement uses TRBV5-1 and TRBJ1-5; TRBD1 is a possible D gene (5 bases). The CDR3 loop spans 14 amino acids. CDR1 is SGHRS, CDR2 YFSETQ, per germline. V was clipped by 0 bases and J by 4 bases, with 8 bases between them. The CDR3, as DNA: TGCGCCAGCAGCTTGGGGCCAGGGAATCAGCCCCAGCATTTT. This encodes CASSLGPGNQPQHF.

The chain recombines TRBV5-1 with TRBJ2-7; a weak D match, TRBD2 (5 bases). Germline V gene lookup returns CDR1 SGHRS and CDR2 YFSETQ. Trimming shortened V by 4 bases and J by 3 bases, and 8 bases separated the two germline ends. The CDR3 extends over 12 amino acids. The DNA for the CDR3 is TGCGCCAGCAGCGGCGCGGGCTACGAGCAGTACTTC. As protein: CASSGAGYEQYF.

Turning to this clone: The same CDR3 is also encoded by other DNA sequences in this sample. The chain carries TRBV9 and TRBJ2-3; D possibly uses TRBD1 or TRBD2 (5 bases each). Trimming cost V 0 bases and J 6 bases, with 5 bases left between them. CDR3 length: 12 residues. Germline assignment: CDR1 SGDLS and CDR2 YYNGEE. The DNA for the CDR3 is TGTGCCAGCAGCGTAGGGGGGGATACGCAGTATTTT. Translated: CASSVGGDTQYF.

The CDR3 nucleotides read TGTGCCAGCAGCTTAGATTATTGGCCGGAAGAAGGATATGGCTACACCTTC. It codes for CASSLDYWPEEGYGYTF. The chain joins TRBV11-2 to TRBJ1-2; no definite D call. V lost 0 bases to trimming and J lost 5 bases, with 19 bases between them. The germline CDR1 and CDR2 sequences are SGHAT and FQNNGV. CDR3 length: 17 residues.

The chain joins TRBV7-8 to TRBJ1-2, with D possibly being TRBD1 (5 bases). Per the germline V gene, CDR1 is SGHVS and CDR2 is FQNEAQ. CDR3 length equals 20 residues. V was pared by 1 base and J by 5 bases, with 29 bases between. CDR3: CASSLVHRWVTTEGFYGYTF. Written as DNA, the CDR3 is TGTGCCAGCAGCTTAGTTCATCGGTGGGTGACGACAGAGGGGTTTTATGGCTACACCTTC.

V usage is TRBV10-3 and J usage is TRBJ2-3; 12 positions agree with TRBD2. Losses at the gene ends were 10 bases for V and 3 bases for J; bases not matched to a gene: 8. Germline loops: CDR1 ENHRY, CDR2 SYGVKD. This CDR3 contains 15 residues. The CDR3: CATQLLAGGTDTQYF. The CDR3 DNA sequence: TGTGCCACCCAACTACTAGCGGGAGGTACAGATACGCAGTATTTT.

The genes are TRBV5-1 and TRBJ2-3, with 11 bases identical to TRBD1. The junction had 15 bases not matched to a gene; V was cut back by 4 bases and J by 5 bases. This CDR3 is built from 18 residues. The germline gives CDR1 SGHRS, CDR2 YFSETQ. CDR3 sequence (DNA): TGCGCCAGCAGCCGGAGCGGGACAGGGGGATCCACGGGAGATACGCAGTATTTT. Translating it yields CASSRSGTGGSTGDTQYF.

V and J are TRBV11-2 and TRBJ1-3, with D uncertain. This CDR3 is 13 amino acids long. Trimming took 4 bases from V and 1 from J, leaving 5 bases between them. Germline CDR1 is SGHAT and CDR2 is FQNNGV. This chain's CDR3 is CASSYRSGNTIYF. The CDR3 nucleotides are TGTGCCAGCAGCTACCGGTCTGGAAACACCATATATTTT.

The chain has TRBV4-1 and TRBJ1-1; D not certain. V gave up 1 base and J gave up 1 base, with 28 bases separating them. The germline CDR1 and CDR2 sequences are MGHRA and YSYEKL. CDR3 size: 21 residues. In nucleotides, the CDR3 is TGCGCCAGCAGCCAAGCGAAACGGGGATCCCAGAATGTCAAACGGAACACTGAAGCTTTCTTT. Translation gives CASSQAKRGSQNVKRNTEAFF.

V and J are TRBV27 and TRBJ1-1; D is perhaps TRBD1 (5 bases). The germline V gene has CDR1 MNHEY and CDR2 SMNVEV (reference sequence). V was pared by 2 bases and J by 6 bases, with 16 bases between. The length of the CDR3 is 15 residues. CDR3: CASSLGTISVAEAFF. The CDR3 DNA reads TGTGCCAGCAGTTTAGGGACTATTTCGGTGGCTGAAGCTTTCTTT.

The chain recombines TRBV18 with TRBJ2-5; the match to TRBD1 covers 8 bases. Germline lookup yields CDR1 KGHSH and CDR2 LQKENI. The J segment lost 5 bases and the V segment lost 2 bases, leaving 4 bases of the junction unmatched. The CDR3 covers 14 residues. CDR3 protein: CASSPGQGGETQYF. CDR3 DNA sequence: TGTGCCAGCTCACCAGGACAGGGCGGGGAGACCCAGTACTTC.